The sequence of this T cell receptor beta chain was determined in a study of cytomegalovirus exposure and HLA in healthy donors. With 60 Vbeta and 13 Jbeta primers, the PCR was carried out. Generated by immunoSEQ multiplex PCR, the TCRdb table keeps only in-frame clones and is missing some. The data contain 180,000 or so clones, nearly 80% of them seen just once; the ten biggest clones take up 11% to 15%. Germline-derived CDR1 and CDR2 are MNHNS and SASEGT. V lost 0 bases to trimming and J lost 3 bases, with 11 bases between them. CDR3 length equals 16 residues. This chain uses TRBV6-1 with TRBJ1-4; maybe TRBD1 (5 bases). The sequence was obtained from a man in his fifties or sixties in good health and CMV-seropositive. Source material: PBMCs. This CDR3 is CASSEANNRPNEKLFF. CDR3 sequence (DNA): TGTGCCAGCAGTGAAGCGAATAACAGGCCTAATGAAAAACTGTTTTTT.